A few counts support the clone carrying this T cell receptor (beta chain). The antigen is unknown. The record originates from a study of early T cells in non-severe SARS-CoV-2 infection. For the study at large: With bulk RNA from unsorted whole blood as input, sequencing yielded unpaired chains. Overall study findings and caveats: VDJdb matching skewed toward anti-spike CD8 responses, missing private and CD4 specificities.

The V gene's germline CDR1 is SSHAT and CDR2 FNYEAQ (reference sequence). The CDR3 spans 13 residues. Trimming removed 5 bases at V and 4 bases at J, with 10 bases between. Unique molecular identifiers were attached to individual cDNA molecules. TCRdb reanalysed the 5' RACE reads using MiXCR and keeps one entry per CDR3 protein. The table includes about 50,000 distinct CDR3 sequences, almost 9.5% detected once. This sequence joins TRBV7-7 and TRBJ2-3; D ambiguous. This sequence was found in an adult who was a healthcare worker with PCR-confirmed SARS-CoV-2 infection or an uninfected control (not recorded which). Sample: whole blood. The DNA of the CDR3 is TGTGCCAGCAGCCCCAACCCGGCAGATACGCAGTATTTT. Its translation is CASSPNPADTQYF.